This T cell receptor beta chain originates from a study of T cells in Graves' hyperthyroidism and ophthalmopathy (dated by TCRdb to between 2018 and 2021). In terms of the full investigation: Peripheral blood was collected at initial diagnosis, before any treatment. To identify TCR V-J signatures that set the groups apart, the researchers used a discovery cohort of 95 to 100 patients, made up of 43 with Graves' ophthalmopathy and about 59 with stable Graves' hyperthyroidism. Whether ophthalmopathy could be predicted prospectively was tested in an independent validation cohort made up of some 20 hyperthyroidism patients plus 17 patients who later progressed to ophthalmopathy. The roughly 90 discovery patients were divided at random into training and test sets in a 7:3 ratio. In about 6 Graves' hyperthyroidism patients, the study also compared T-cell repertoires from thyroid tissue with T-cell repertoires from blood. After blood sampling, hyperthyroidism patients were treated with methimazole at a starting dose of 30 mg daily, and ophthalmopathy patients were treated with high-dose intravenous methylprednisolone. The paper describes TCR Vbeta CDR3 sequencing of 135 peripheral blood samples, made up of some 40 ophthalmopathy patients, roughly 72 hyperthyroidism patients and roughly 17 progressor patients. Findings and caveats that apply to the study as a whole: No statistical method was used to set the sample size in advance, and investigators knew the group allocation. Most expanded thyroid clonotypes (frequency above 0.001) were also found in blood, which suggests that blood repertoires may mirror thyroid immune responses. In validation, progression to ophthalmopathy was predicted by the model with approximately 67% sensitivity and around 75% specificity, a median of roughly six months before onset. A model built on a 13 V-J signature distinguished ophthalmopathy from stable hyperthyroidism, reaching 87.88% sensitivity and around 81% specificity in cross-validation and 80%/75% in testing.

The TCR beta CDR3 regions were amplified from the RNA transcripts. For the first round of RT-PCR on the TCR CDR3, the HTBI primer set was used together with the Qiagen OneStep RT-PCR kit. A second multiplex PCR round built the libraries, followed by size selection and purification. Sequencing of the libraries was done on an Illumina HiSeq2000 using paired-end 100 bp reads. The authors processed their data as follows. SOAPnuke was used to process the raw data, throwing out any read that contained adapters or uncalled bases, had a mean Phred below 15, or lacked an exact constant-primer or identifier match. High-quality paired reads were merged using COPE v1.2.5, and each unique nucleotide sequence was defined as a clonotype. MiTCR v1.1 was used to align clonotypes to the IMGT TRBV, TRBD and TRBJ reference segments. The analysis was restricted to V-J combinations with a frequency above 0.0001, which together covered about 99% of the repertoires. A TCS score was defined as the ratio between F50 (clonal expansion) and ExV (chaos), using BLOSUM62-based TCRdist between CDR3 peptides within each V-J. Welch's t-statistics and random forest reduced around 510 V-J features to 13, which were used in a naive Bayes classifier (R e1071). The similarity between thyroid and blood repertoires was quantified using the Morisita-Horn index. Clones were called with MiXCR by TCRdb after fastp trimmed the public reads at Q25, and only in-frame beta chains were retained. Under each unique CDR3 protein, matching rows form one entry showing the most common genes and DNA. TCRdb, not the authors, supplied the V and J calls. Present in this sample are 800,000 or so distinct CDR3 sequences, around 39% of which were seen just once. Together, the top ten hold 8% to 9% of the sample.

At the junction V is shortened by 4 bases and J by 3 bases, with 15 bases in between. There are 16 amino acids in the CDR3, from cysteine to phenylalanine inclusive. CDR3 DNA only is kept here, 48 bases in frame from base 1. The germline V gene specifies MNHNS as CDR1 and SASEGT as CDR2. This clonotype was found a few times. Which antigen it targets is not known. No much larger clone is present one base from it, and per-base qualities are unavailable. Stable Graves' hyperthyroidism was defined as the absence of progression to ophthalmopathy over 18 months of follow-up. The hyperthyroidism patients were between 18 and 65 years old and newly diagnosed, with a disease duration of less than 2 months. Exclusion was applied to patients with uncontrolled infections, other autoimmune diseases, pregnancy or lactation. Diagnoses relied on clinical symptoms, serum thyroxine and TRAb, thyroid ultrasound and orbital computed tomography. Ficoll-Paque density gradient centrifugation was used to isolate PBMCs from 8.5 to 10 ml of fresh peripheral blood. Trizol reagent was used to extract total RNA, and RNA quality was then checked on an Agilent 2100 Bioanalyzer.

This chain is built from TRBV6-1 and TRBJ1-4, with the D gene uncertain. The source of this sequence is a man aged 18 to 29 with Graves' hyperthyroidism. Sequencing was performed on blood. The DNA reads TGTGCCAGCAGTGTAGGAGGGTATTTGGCTAATGAAAAACTGTTTTTT. Translated, it reads CASSVGGYLANEKLFF.